Following are 15 T cell receptor beta chains from one sample sequenced in a study of cytomegalovirus exposure and HLA in healthy donors. Use of 60 Vbeta and 13 Jbeta primers characterized the PCR. The repertoire was sequenced with immunoSEQ multiplex PCR; TCRdb's copy has only in-frame clones and lacks some. The sample yields around 70,000 clones, of which the top ten take up about 0.83%. Material: PBMCs. The receptors derive from a boy younger than 18 in good health and CMV-seronegative.

This sequence joins TRBV5-4 and TRBJ2-7, with 9 bases aligning to TRBD1. Germline lookup yields CDR1 SGHNT and CDR2 YYREEE (reference sequence). CDR3 size: 15 residues. With 3 bases clipped from V and 6 bases from J, the junction kept 10 bases outside the gene matches. The CDR3: CASSSGQGVLREQYF. As DNA, the CDR3 is TGTGCCAGCAGCTCGGGACAGGGCGTTTTGCGCGAGCAGTACTTC.

The V call is TRBV5-1, the J call TRBJ1-1; D perhaps matches TRBD1 (5 bases). The CDR3 covers 15 residues. Between the trimmed V and J ends, which lost 4 bases and 4 bases, there was a span of 17 bases. The V gene's germline CDR1 is SGHRS and CDR2 YFSETQ. The CDR3 nucleotides read TGCGCCAGCAGCGTGGACCAATTGCAGGGCACTGAAGCTTTCTTT. Protein: CASSVDQLQGTEAFF. The full variable domain, completed using reference TRBV5-1 and TRBJ1-1, is KAGVTQTPRYLIKTRGQQVTLSCSPISGHRSVSWYQQTPGQGLQFLFEYFSETQRNKGNFPGRFSGRQFSNSRSEMNVSTLELGDSALYLCASSVDQLQGTEAFFGQGTRLTVV.

The J gene is TRBJ2-2, the V gene TRBV7-3; 11 nucleotides align to TRBD2. The CDR3 spans 15 residues. V lost 5 bases, J lost 1 base, and 0 bases stayed unmatched. CDR1 and CDR2 from the germline V gene are SGHTA and FQGTGA. This CDR3 reads CASSLAGGNTGELFF. CDR3 nucleotides: TGTGCCAGCAGCCTAGCGGGAGGGAACACCGGGGAGCTGTTTTTT.

The chain couples TRBV4-2 to TRBJ2-2; 11 bases map to TRBD2. The V and J ends lost 0 bases and 6 bases, in that order; junction bases with no gene match: 12. The germline gives CDR1 LGHNA, CDR2 YNFKEQ. The CDR3 loop spans 19 amino acids. CDR3 nucleotides: TGTGCCAGCAGCCAAGAAAGTAGCGGGAGGGCCTTTGGGGCCGGGGAGCTGTTTTTT. This codes for CASSQESSGRAFGAGELFF.

This rearrangement joins TRBV30 to TRBJ2-7, with D maybe TRBD1 (6 bases). Between the trimmed V and J ends, which lost 1 base and 3 bases, there was a span of 10 bases. This CDR3 contains 13 residues. Germline V gives CDR1 GTSNPN, CDR2 SVGIG (reference sequence). The CDR3: CAWSGDIYYEQYF. The CDR3 DNA reads TGTGCCTGGAGTGGGGACATCTACTACGAGCAGTACTTC.

This rearrangement joins TRBV19 to TRBJ1-6; 8 nucleotides agree with TRBD1. From germline, CDR1 is LNHDA and CDR2 SQIVND (reference sequence). The junction had 12 bases not matched to a gene; V was cut back by 4 bases and J by 10 bases. The CDR3 is 16 amino acids. The CDR3 DNA reads TGTGCCAGTAGTACCGTCGCTCAGGGGGCAGGGTCACCCCTCCACTTT. This translates into CASSTVAQGAGSPLHF.

This sequence joins TRBV6-1 and TRBJ1-2; 7 bases match TRBD1. Germline V CDR1 and CDR2: MNHNS, SASEGT. With V trimmed by 6 bases and J by 4 bases, 8 bases remained unmatched. This CDR3 is 14 amino acids long. The CDR3 loop is CASREQGTPYGYTF. DNA of the CDR3: TGTGCCAGCAGGGAACAGGGGACACCCTATGGCTACACCTTC.

About this clone itself: Given the absence of the conserved phenylalanine or tryptophan at the CDR3 end, a read error is likely. The limits of the CDR3 on the DNA are not certain, so only TCRdb's listed CDR3 is given. The rearrangement uses TRBV2 and TRBJ1-2; TRBD1 is the table's D call, not checked against the DNA. The CDR3 spans 15 amino acids, including both terminal residues. Germline values: CDR1 SNHLY, CDR2 FYNNEI. The CDR3: CASSEAPTPAGTGIS.

The rearrangement uses TRBV5-1 and TRBJ1-1; D is possibly TRBD1 (5 bases). From germline, CDR1 is SGHRS and CDR2 YFSETQ. CDR3 length equals 14 residues. Trimming took off 5 bases at V and 3 bases at J, with 14 bases between the two ends. CDR3 loop: CASRPGGRDTEAFF. CDR3 sequence (DNA): TGCGCCAGCAGACCGGGGGGGAGGGACACTGAAGCTTTCTTT. Drawing the rest from reference TRBV5-1 and TRBJ1-1, the complete variable domain is KAGVTQTPRYLIKTRGQQVTLSCSPISGHRSVSWYQQTPGQGLQFLFEYFSETQRNKGNFPGRFSGRQFSNSRSEMNVSTLELGDSALYLCASRPGGRDTEAFFGQGTRLTVV.

V gene TRBV9 combines with J gene TRBJ2-7, with D possibly matching TRBD1 (5 bases). The CDR3 length is 14 residues. The germline gives CDR1 SGDLS, CDR2 YYNGEE. Trimming shortened V by 0 bases and J by 5 bases, and 12 bases separated the two germline ends. CDR3: CASSVGTGFNEQYF. As DNA, the CDR3 is TGTGCCAGCAGCGTAGGTACAGGATTCAACGAGCAGTACTTC.

The chain has TRBV11-3 and TRBJ2-1; 10 bases agree with TRBD2. J was trimmed by 4 bases and V by 0 bases; bases with no gene match: 3. The CDR3 consists of 16 residues. CDR1 and CDR2 (germline): SGHNT, YENEEA. CDR3 protein: CASSLDWTSGYNEQFF. CDR3 DNA sequence: TGTGCCAGCAGCTTAGATTGGACTAGCGGATACAATGAGCAGTTCTTC.

The rearrangement uses TRBV7-8 and TRBJ2-1; D may be TRBD2 (6 bases). This CDR3 contains 17 residues. Germline assignment: CDR1 SGHVS and CDR2 FQNEAQ. The V end was cut by 4 bases, the J end by 3 bases, with 19 bases between. The CDR3 loop reads CASSWGERRSYYNEQFF. The CDR3 DNA follows: TGTGCCAGCAGCTGGGGGGAGCGACGGAGTTACTACAATGAGCAGTTCTTC.

This chain links TRBV19 with TRBJ2-3, with no clear D. The V end was cut by 6 bases, the J end by 0 bases, with 7 bases between. This CDR3 region has 13 residues. Germline values: CDR1 LNHDA, CDR2 SQIVND (reference sequence). This CDR3 is CASRPTSTDTQYF. The DNA of the CDR3 is TGTGCCAGTAGGCCCACAAGCACAGATACGCAGTATTTT.

The chain couples TRBV29-1 to TRBJ2-7; a possible D gene is TRBD1 (5 bases). V was clipped by 4 bases and J by 7 bases, with 11 bases between them. This CDR3 region has 11 residues. Germline CDR1 and CDR2: SQVTM and ANQGSEA. Here the CDR3 reads CSVGRGGEQYF. Here the CDR3 DNA reads TGCAGCGTTGGAAGGGGCGGAGAGCAGTACTTC.

V usage is TRBV6-6 and J usage is TRBJ1-1; D is unresolved. V lost 6 bases, J lost 0 bases, and 14 bases lay in between. In germline, CDR1 is MNHNY, CDR2 SVGAGI (reference sequence). The CDR3 contains 15 residues. The CDR3 is CASSRTGNMNTEAFF. CDR3 sequence (DNA): TGTGCCAGCAGCAGGACTGGAAACATGAACACTGAAGCTTTCTTT.